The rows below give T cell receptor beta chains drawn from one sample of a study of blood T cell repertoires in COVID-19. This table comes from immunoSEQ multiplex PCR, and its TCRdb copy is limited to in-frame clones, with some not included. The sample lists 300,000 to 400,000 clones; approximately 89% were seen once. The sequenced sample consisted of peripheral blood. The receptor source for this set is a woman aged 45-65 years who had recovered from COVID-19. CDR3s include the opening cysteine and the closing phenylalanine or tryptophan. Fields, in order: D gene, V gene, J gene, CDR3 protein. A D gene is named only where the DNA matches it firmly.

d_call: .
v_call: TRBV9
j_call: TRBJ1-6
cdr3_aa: CASSVGGQSSYNSPLHF

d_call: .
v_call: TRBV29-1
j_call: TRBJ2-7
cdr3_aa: CSATNYRGGEQYF

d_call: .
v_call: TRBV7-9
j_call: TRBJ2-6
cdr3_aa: CASTQSGANVLTF

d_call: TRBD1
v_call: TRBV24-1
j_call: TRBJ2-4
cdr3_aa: CATSDTRDSKNIQYF

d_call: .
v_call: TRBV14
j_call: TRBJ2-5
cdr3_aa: CASSQGRTKRGETQYF

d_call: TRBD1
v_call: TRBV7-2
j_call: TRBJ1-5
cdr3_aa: CASSSDRASNQPQHF

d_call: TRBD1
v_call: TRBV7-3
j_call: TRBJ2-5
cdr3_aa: CASSSGPGGRETQYF

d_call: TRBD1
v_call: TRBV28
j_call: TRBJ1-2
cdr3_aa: CASSRQGDGGYTF

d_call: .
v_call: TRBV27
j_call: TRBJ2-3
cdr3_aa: CASSPLTRRTDTQYF

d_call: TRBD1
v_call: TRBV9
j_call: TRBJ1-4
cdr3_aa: CASSVVGGTGGEKLFF

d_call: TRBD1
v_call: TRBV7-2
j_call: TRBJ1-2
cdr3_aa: CASSLAGRGHGYTF

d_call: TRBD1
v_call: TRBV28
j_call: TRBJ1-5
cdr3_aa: CASSLRDRNQPQHF

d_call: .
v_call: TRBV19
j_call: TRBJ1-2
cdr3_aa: CASTGRNYGYTF

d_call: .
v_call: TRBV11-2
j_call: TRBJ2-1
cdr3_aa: CASSLEPGDSYNEQFF

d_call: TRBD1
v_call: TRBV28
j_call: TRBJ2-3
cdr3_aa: CASGSPSGGATDTQYF

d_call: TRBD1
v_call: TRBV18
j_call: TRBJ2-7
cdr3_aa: CASSPSLGTGEGYEQYF

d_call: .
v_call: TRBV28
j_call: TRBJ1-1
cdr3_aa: CASSLNPTGNTEAFF

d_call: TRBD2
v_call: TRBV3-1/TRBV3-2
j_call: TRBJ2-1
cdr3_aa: CASSTGLAGGPAYNEQFF

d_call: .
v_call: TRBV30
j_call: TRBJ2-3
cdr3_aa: CAWSQGDTQYF

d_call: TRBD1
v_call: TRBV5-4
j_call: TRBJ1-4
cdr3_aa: CASSLGQGNEKLFF

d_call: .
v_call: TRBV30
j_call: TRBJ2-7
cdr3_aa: CAWGQGGEQYF